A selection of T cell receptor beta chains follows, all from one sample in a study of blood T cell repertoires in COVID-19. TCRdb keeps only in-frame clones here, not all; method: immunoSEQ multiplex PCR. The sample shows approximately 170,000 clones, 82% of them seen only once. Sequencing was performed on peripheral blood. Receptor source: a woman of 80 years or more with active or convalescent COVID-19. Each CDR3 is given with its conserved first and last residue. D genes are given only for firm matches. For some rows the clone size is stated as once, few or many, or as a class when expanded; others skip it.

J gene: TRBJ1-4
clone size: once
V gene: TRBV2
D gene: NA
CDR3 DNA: TGTGCCAGCAGTGAAGGCAGGGATCGGTCTGAAAAACTGTTTTTT
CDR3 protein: CASSEGRDRSEKLFF

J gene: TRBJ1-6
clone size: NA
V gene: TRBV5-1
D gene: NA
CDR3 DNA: TGCGCCAGCAGCTTGGATGGCCAGGGAGGGTCACCCCTCCACTTT
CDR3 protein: CASSLDGQGGSPLHF

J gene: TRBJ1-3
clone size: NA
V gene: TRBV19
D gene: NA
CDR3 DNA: TGTGCCAGTAGTATTGACAGTGCTGGAAACACCATATATTTT
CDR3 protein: CASSIDSAGNTIYF

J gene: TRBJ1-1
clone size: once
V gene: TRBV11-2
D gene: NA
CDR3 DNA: TGTGCCAGCAGCTTAGCCGCTCGTAGGGGATACACTGAAGCTTTCTTT
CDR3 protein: CASSLAARRGYTEAFF

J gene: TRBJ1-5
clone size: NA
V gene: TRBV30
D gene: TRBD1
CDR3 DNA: TGTGCCTGGAGTTATAGGACAGGGAGCAATCAGCCCCAGCATTTT
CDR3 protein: CAWSYRTGSNQPQHF

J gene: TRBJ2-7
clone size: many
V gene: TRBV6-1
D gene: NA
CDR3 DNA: TGTGCCAGCAGTGAAGTGATACTCCTCTACGAGCAGTACTTC
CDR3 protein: CASSEVILLYEQYF

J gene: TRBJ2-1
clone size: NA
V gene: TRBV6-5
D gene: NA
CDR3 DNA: TGTGCCAGCCAACAGGACATGTACAATGAGCAGTTCTTC
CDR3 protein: CASQQDMYNEQFF

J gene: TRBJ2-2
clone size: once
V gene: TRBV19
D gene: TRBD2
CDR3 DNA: TGTGCCAGTAGTTTTTCGCGGGAGAGGGGTACCGGGGAGCTGTTTTTT
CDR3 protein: CASSFSRERGTGELFF

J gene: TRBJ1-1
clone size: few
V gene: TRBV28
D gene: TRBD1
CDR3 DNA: TGTGCCAGCAGTCCCCAGGGGGCAGGGACCACTGAAGCTTTCTTT
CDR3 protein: CASSPQGAGTTEAFF

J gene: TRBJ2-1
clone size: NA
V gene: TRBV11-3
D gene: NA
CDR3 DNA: TGTGCCAGCAGCTTATTCGGGAACAATGAGCAGTTCTTC
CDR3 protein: CASSLFGNNEQFF

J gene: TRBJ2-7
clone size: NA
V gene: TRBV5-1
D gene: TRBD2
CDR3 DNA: TGCGCCAGCAGCTTCGGTAGCGGGTTCGTCTACGAGCAGTACTTC
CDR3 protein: CASSFGSGFVYEQYF

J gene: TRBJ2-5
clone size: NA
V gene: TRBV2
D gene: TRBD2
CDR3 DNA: TGTGCCAGCAGCGGACTAGCGGGAGAACAAGAGACCCAGTACTTC
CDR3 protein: CASSGLAGEQETQYF

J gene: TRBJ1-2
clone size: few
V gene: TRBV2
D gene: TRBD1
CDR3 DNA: TGTGCCAGCAGTTGGACAGGACCGCAGACTGGCTACACCTTC
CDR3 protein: CASSWTGPQTGYTF

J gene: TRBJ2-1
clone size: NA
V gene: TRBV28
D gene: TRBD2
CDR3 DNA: TGTGCCAGCATAGGCGGGAGTCAGTCCTACAATGAGCAGTTCTTC
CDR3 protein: CASIGGSQSYNEQFF

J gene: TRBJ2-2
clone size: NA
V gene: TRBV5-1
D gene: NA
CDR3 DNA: TGCGCCAGCAGCTTGTGGCGGGAACACACCGGGGAGCTGTTTTTT
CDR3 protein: CASSLWREHTGELFF

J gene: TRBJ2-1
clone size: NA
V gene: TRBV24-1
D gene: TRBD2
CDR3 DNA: TGTGCCACCAGTGACCCGACTAGCGGGAATGAGCAGTTCTTC
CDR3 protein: CATSDPTSGNEQFF

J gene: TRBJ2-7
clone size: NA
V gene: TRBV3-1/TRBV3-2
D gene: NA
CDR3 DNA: TGTGCCAGCAGCCAAGATACTAGCTACGAGCAGTACTTC
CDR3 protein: CASSQDTSYEQYF